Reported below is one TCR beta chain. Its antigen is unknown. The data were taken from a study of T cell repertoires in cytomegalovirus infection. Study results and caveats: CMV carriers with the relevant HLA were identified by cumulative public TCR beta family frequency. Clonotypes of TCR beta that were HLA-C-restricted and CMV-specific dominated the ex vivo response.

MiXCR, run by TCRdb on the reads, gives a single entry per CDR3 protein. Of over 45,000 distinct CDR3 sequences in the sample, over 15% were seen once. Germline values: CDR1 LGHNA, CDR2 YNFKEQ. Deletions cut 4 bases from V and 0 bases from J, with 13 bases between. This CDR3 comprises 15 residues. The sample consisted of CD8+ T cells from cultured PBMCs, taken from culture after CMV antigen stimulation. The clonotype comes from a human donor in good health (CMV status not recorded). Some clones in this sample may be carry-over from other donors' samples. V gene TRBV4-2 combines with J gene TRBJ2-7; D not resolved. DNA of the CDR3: TGTGCCAGCAGCCGCGATAACCCGAGCTCCTACGAGCAGTACTTC. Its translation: CASSRDNPSSYEQYF.